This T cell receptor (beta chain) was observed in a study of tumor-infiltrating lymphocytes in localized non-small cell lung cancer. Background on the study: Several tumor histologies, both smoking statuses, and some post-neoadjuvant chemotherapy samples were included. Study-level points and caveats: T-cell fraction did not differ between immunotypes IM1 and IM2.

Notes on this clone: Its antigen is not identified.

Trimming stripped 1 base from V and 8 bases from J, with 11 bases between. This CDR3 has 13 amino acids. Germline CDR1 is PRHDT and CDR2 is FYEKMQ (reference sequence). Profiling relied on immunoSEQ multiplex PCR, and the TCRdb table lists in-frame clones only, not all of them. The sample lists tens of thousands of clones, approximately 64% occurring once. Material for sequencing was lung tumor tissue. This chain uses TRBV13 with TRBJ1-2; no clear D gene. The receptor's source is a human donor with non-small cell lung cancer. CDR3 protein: CASSLERVGGYTF. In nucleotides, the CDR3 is TGTGCCAGCAGCTTAGAGCGGGTGGGAGGCTACACCTTC.